This section outlines one T cell receptor beta chain sequence together with its context. The sample originates from a study of blood T cells in healthy people across ages. Every donor contributed approximately 10 milliliters of peripheral blood by blood draw. PCR was performed a second time for roughly 7 to 11 cycles using a sample-barcoded 5' primer and a J-beta primer mix. In TCRdb, the 5' RACE reads were re-called with MiXCR into one record per CDR3 protein. The table lists 600,000 to 800,000 distinct CDR3 sequences, roughly half of them singletons. The CDR3 has 16 residues. V was cut by 1 base and J by 1 base, with 16 bases left in between. Germline CDR1 DFQATT, CDR2 SNEGSKA (reference sequence).

Sequenced sample: blood. The chain employs TRBV20-1 and TRBJ1-1; tentatively, D is TRBD1 (6 bases). The TCR sequence derives from an elderly woman in good health. CDR3 coding DNA: TGCAGTGCTAGAGGCTTGAGACAGGTTGCGAACACTGAAGCTTTCTTT. Amino acid sequence: CSARGLRQVANTEAFF.